Listed below are T cell receptor beta chains from one sample, sequenced in a study of blood T cell repertoires in COVID-19. Sequenced by immunoSEQ multiplex PCR; TCRdb stores in-frame clones only, minus some. The sample contains hundreds of thousands of clones, 80% to 90% of which appear only once. Sample: peripheral blood. These receptors came from a woman aged 45 to 65 with acute or convalescent COVID-19. Each CDR3 is given with its conserved first and last residue. Fields, in order: CDR3 length, V gene, clone size, D gene, J gene, CDR3 DNA, CDR3 protein. D genes are given only for firm matches. Clone size is shown for a subset of rows, as once, few, many or a class of expanded clone.

len: 16
v_gene: TRBV10-3
abundance: -
d_gene: TRBD2
j_gene: TRBJ2-3
CDR3nt: TGTGCCATCAGGGCATTTAGCGGGAGGGTGACAGATACGCAGTATTTT
CDR3aa: CAIRAFSGRVTDTQYF

len: 15
v_gene: TRBV7-8
abundance: -
d_gene: -
j_gene: TRBJ2-1
CDR3nt: TGTGCCAGCAGCCGGAGCGGAAGCTCCTACAATGAGCAGTTCTTC
CDR3aa: CASSRSGSSYNEQFF

len: 13
v_gene: TRBV5-6
abundance: -
d_gene: -
j_gene: TRBJ2-7
CDR3nt: TGTGCCAGCAGCTTGGGTACCGGCTACGAGCAGTACTTC
CDR3aa: CASSLGTGYEQYF

len: 13
v_gene: TRBV6-5
abundance: -
d_gene: -
j_gene: TRBJ2-3
CDR3nt: TGTGCCAGCAGTAATACTCGGGGGGATACGCAGTATTTT
CDR3aa: CASSNTRGDTQYF

len: 14
v_gene: TRBV2
abundance: -
d_gene: TRBD1
j_gene: TRBJ1-2
CDR3nt: TGTGCCAGCAGTTCCCAGGGGGCGGGGTATGGCTACACCTTC
CDR3aa: CASSSQGAGYGYTF

len: 12
v_gene: TRBV7-2
abundance: -
d_gene: -
j_gene: TRBJ1-1
CDR3nt: TGTGCCAGCAGCTTCAGGACTCTTGAAGCTTTCTTT
CDR3aa: CASSFRTLEAFF

len: 15
v_gene: TRBV11-2
abundance: once
d_gene: -
j_gene: TRBJ2-1
CDR3nt: TGTGCCAGCAGCTTAGGGCCAGGGTTTTACAATGAGCAGTTCTTC
CDR3aa: CASSLGPGFYNEQFF

len: 14
v_gene: TRBV5-1
abundance: once
d_gene: -
j_gene: TRBJ2-1
CDR3nt: TGCGCCAGCAGCTTCGGCTTCGCGGGTCATGAGCAGTTCTTC
CDR3aa: CASSFGFAGHEQFF

len: 13
v_gene: TRBV27
abundance: -
d_gene: TRBD1
j_gene: TRBJ1-2
CDR3nt: TGTGCCAGCAGTCCTGAGGGGGCCTATGGCTACACCTTC
CDR3aa: CASSPEGAYGYTF

len: 18
v_gene: TRBV11-2
abundance: -
d_gene: -
j_gene: TRBJ1-3
CDR3nt: TGTGCCAGCAGCTCCTTAATCCGGAGAAAGTACACTGGAAACACCATATATTTT
CDR3aa: CASSSLIRRKYTGNTIYF

len: 14
v_gene: TRBV9
abundance: -
d_gene: -
j_gene: TRBJ2-5
CDR3nt: TGTGCCAGCAGCGCGGACTTAGAGAGGGAGACCCAGTACTTC
CDR3aa: CASSADLERETQYF